Sequencing of this T cell receptor (beta chain) was carried out in a study of T cells after yellow fever vaccination. TCRdb re-called the 5' RACE reads through MiXCR, storing one row per CDR3 protein. The sample lists a few hundred thousand distinct CDR3 sequences, roughly 7.5% occurring once. The trim removed 10 bases at V and 5 bases at J, leaving 8 bases unmatched. CDR3 length equals 13 residues. Germline CDR1 ENHRY, CDR2 SYGVKD. V and J are TRBV10-3 and TRBJ1-1; 9 bases map to TRBD1. The sequence derives from a man between 18 and 29 years old who received the YFV17D yellow fever vaccine. Sample: PBMCs, taken about 41 days after the first yellow fever vaccination. CDR3 bases: TGTGCCACCACACGGGACAGGGTGACTGAAGCTTTCTTT. Its protein product is CATTRDRVTEAFF.